This T cell receptor (beta chain) was obtained from a study of blood T cell repertoires in COVID-19. Sequencing used immunoSEQ multiplex PCR; TCRdb keeps in-frame clones, though not all of them. This sample has around 420,000 clones; approximately 91% occur once, and the top ten carry more than 2%. This clone has just a few counts. Germline CDR1 reads SNHLY; CDR2 reads FYNNEI. This CDR3 is 15 amino acids long. Trimming took 5 bases from V and 0 from J, leaving 11 bases between them. The sequence was obtained from a woman between 40 and 50 years old with acute COVID-19. The chain combines TRBV2 with TRBJ1-3; tentatively, D is TRBD1 (6 bases). Sequenced sample: PBMCs or T cells enriched from blood (not recorded which). The DNA for the CDR3 is TGTGCCAGCAGTTCTGACAGGTACTCTGGAAACACCATATATTTT. It specifies CASSSDRYSGNTIYF.